These T cell receptor beta chains were read from a single sample in a study of T cells after yellow fever vaccination. Via MiXCR, TCRdb re-called the 5' RACE reads, giving one row per CDR3 protein. The sample lists 300,000 to 450,000 distinct CDR3 sequences, 8% to 9.5% occurring once. This material consisted of PBMCs, taken approximately 40 days after the first yellow fever vaccination. The receptors shown here come from a man aged 18 to 29 who received the YFV17D yellow fever vaccine. Both conserved end residues are part of each CDR3. The order of the fields is clone size, J gene, V gene, D gene, CDR3 DNA, CDR3 protein. The D gene is left open where the match is weak. Not all rows give a size; the values are once, few, many and, for expanded clones, a class.

>NA|TRBJ2-7|TRBV12-3/TRBV12-4|NA
TGTGCCAGCGGAGACGGCCCAGGGACCTCCTACGAGCAGTACTTC
CASGDGPGTSYEQYF
>few|TRBJ2-2|TRBV7-2|NA
TGTGCCAGCAGCTGGACTCGGACCGGCGGGGAGCTGTTTTTT
CASSWTRTGGELFF
>few|TRBJ2-3|TRBV7-2|NA
TGTGCCAGCTACGGAGGGGGCTCGTGGACAGATACGCAGTATTTT
CASYGGGSWTDTQYF
>NA|TRBJ1-3|TRBV12-3/TRBV12-4|TRBD1
TGTGCCAGCAGTTTACGACAGGGGGCAGGAAACACCATATATTTT
CASSLRQGAGNTIYF
>many|TRBJ1-5|TRBV7-8|NA
TGTGCCAGCAGCGCCCAAGGGCGAGGGGGTAGCAATCAGCCCCAGCATTTT
CASSAQGRGGSNQPQHF
>NA|TRBJ2-5|TRBV7-2|TRBD2
TGTGCCAGCAGCCTAGGATCGCTTAGCGGGGGACAAGAGACCCAGTACTTC
CASSLGSLSGGQETQYF
>NA|TRBJ1-1|TRBV6-1|NA
TGTGCCAGCAGTGAAGCGCAGGCAGGGGAAACTGAAGCTTTCTTT
CASSEAQAGETEAFF
>few|TRBJ2-3|TRBV6-5|NA
TGTGCCAGCAGTTACTCCTCGGGGGATCCGCAGTATTTT
CASSYSSGDPQYF
>NA|TRBJ2-3|TRBV4-3|NA
TGCGCCAGCAGCCCAGGGAAGAGCACAGATACGCAGTATTTT
CASSPGKSTDTQYF
>NA|TRBJ2-3|TRBV15|TRBD1
TGTGCCACCAGCAGAGATTCGTGGGACAGGACTAGCACAGATACGCAGTATTTT
CATSRDSWDRTSTDTQYF
>many|TRBJ1-5|TRBV4-3|NA
TGCGCCAGCAGCCAAGATTTGGCAGCAAATCAGCCCCAGCATTTT
CASSQDLAANQPQHF
>NA|TRBJ2-3|TRBV20-1|TRBD2
TGCAGTGCTAGAGGTTGGACTAGCGGGGGGATTCCAGATACGCAGTATTTT
CSARGWTSGGIPDTQYF
>NA|TRBJ1-1|TRBV18|NA
TGTGCCAGCTCACGTGAGACAGACAACACTGAAGCTTTCTTT
CASSRETDNTEAFF
>few|TRBJ2-1|TRBV7-3|NA
TGTGCCAGCAGCCCACCGAGATCCCTAGGGAAACCCTACAATGAGCAGTTCTTC
CASSPPRSLGKPYNEQFF
>NA|TRBJ2-2|TRBV3-1|NA
TGTGCCTCCTCCGCAGTCGGGGGGAACACCGGGGAGCTGTTTTTT
CASSAVGGNTGELFF
>NA|TRBJ2-3|TRBV7-9|NA
TGTGCCAGCAGCTTAGATGCGGGGGCCCTAGATACGCAGTATTTT
CASSLDAGALDTQYF